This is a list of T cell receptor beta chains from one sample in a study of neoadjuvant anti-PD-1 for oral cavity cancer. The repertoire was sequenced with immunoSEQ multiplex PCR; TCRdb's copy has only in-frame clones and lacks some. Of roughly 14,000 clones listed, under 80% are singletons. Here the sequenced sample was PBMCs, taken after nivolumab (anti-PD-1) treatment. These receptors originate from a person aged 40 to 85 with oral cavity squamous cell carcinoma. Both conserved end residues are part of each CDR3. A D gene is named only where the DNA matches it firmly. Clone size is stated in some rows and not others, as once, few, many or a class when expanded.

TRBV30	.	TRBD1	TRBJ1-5	TGTGCCTGGAGCGGGACAGGGGCACAGCCCCAGCATTTT	CAWSGTGAQPQHF
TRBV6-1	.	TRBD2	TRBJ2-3	TGTGCCAGCAGTGAACTAGCGGGGGGGCCAGATACGCAGTATTTT	CASSELAGGPDTQYF
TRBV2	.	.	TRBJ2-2	TGTGCCAGCAGTGTTAACCGATACACCGGGGAGCTGTTTTTT	CASSVNRYTGELFF
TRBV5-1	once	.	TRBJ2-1	TGCGCCAGCAGCTTACCTAACTCCTACAATGAGCAGTTCTTC	CASSLPNSYNEQFF
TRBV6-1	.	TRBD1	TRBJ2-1	TGTGCCAGCAGTAAAACAGGGGCGGGCTACAATGAGCAGTTCTTC	CASSKTGAGYNEQFF
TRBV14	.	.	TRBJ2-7	TGTGCCAGCAGCCAAGTGGTTATGTACGAGCAGTACTTC	CASSQVVMYEQYF
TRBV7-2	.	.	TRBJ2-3	TGTGCCAGCAGCCCCTACACAGATACGCAGTATTTT	CASSPYTDTQYF
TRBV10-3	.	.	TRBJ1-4	TGTGCCATCAGTGGGTCAGGGTTGAATGAAAAACTGTTTTTT	CAISGSGLNEKLFF
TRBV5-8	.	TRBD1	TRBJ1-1	TGTGCCAGCAGCTTGGATGGACAGGGGATGACTGAAGCTTTCTTT	CASSLDGQGMTEAFF
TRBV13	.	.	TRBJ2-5	TGTGCCAGCAGCTTAGAATCCTCAGGGGCCTTCCAAGAGACCCAGTACTTC	CASSLESSGAFQETQYF
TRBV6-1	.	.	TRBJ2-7	TGTGCCAGCAGTGAAGGGCAGAGTTTTATTTACGAGCAGTACTTC	CASSEGQSFIYEQYF
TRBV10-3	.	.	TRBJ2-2	TGTGCCATCGGGACCACTGGGGGCGGGGAGCTGTTTTTT	CAIGTTGGGELFF
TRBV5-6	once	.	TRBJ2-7	TGTGCCAGTAGCTTGGAGCTAGGCTACGAGCAGTACTTC	CASSLELGYEQYF
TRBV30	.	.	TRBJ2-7	TGTGCCTGGGCCCGACAGACCAGCTCCTACGAGCAGTACTTC	CAWARQTSSYEQYF
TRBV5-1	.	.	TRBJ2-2	TGCGCCAGCAGCTTAAACCTCCCGACCGGGGAGCTGTTTTTT	CASSLNLPTGELFF
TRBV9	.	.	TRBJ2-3	TGTGCCAGCAGCGTAGGGACTGCCGCAGATACGCAGTATTTT	CASSVGTAADTQYF
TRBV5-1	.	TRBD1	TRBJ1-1	TGCGCCAGCAGCTTGGAGGCAGGGGGCTTCACTGAAGCTTTCTTT	CASSLEAGGFTEAFF
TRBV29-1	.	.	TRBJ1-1	TGCAGCGTTGCTCAGGTTTACACTGAAGCTTTCTTT	CSVAQVYTEAFF
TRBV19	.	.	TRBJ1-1	TGTGCCAGTAGCCGGGAGGGACCAAGGGGGAACACTGAAGCTTTCTTT	CASSREGPRGNTEAFF
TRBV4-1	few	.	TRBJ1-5	TGCGCCAGCAGCCAAGCCTTACAGGGCTTTCAGCCCCAGCATTTT	CASSQALQGFQPQHF
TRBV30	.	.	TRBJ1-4	TGTGCCTGGGGCCCAGGACTTCAAGGTGAAAAACTGTTTTTT	CAWGPGLQGEKLFF
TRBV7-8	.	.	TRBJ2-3	TGTGCCAGCAGCTTGTACACAGATACGCAGTATTTT	CASSLYTDTQYF
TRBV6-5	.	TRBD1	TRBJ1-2	TGTGCCAGCAGTTACTCGACAGGGGATGGCTACACCTTC	CASSYSTGDGYTF
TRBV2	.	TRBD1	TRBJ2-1	TGTGCCAGCACGGACAGGGCTGGGTTCCTGCAGTTCTTC	CASTDRAGFLQFF
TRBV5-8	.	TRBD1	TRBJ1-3	TGTGCCAGCAGCGCAGGGGGACTATCCGACTCTGGAAACACCATATATTTT	CASSAGGLSDSGNTIYF
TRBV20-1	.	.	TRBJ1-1	TGCAGTGCTAGAGAGGGCAGGGGAGCTTTCTTT	CSAREGRGAFF
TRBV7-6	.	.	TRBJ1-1	TGTGCCAGCAGCTTAGATCAGAGCACTGAAGCTTTCTTT	CASSLDQSTEAFF
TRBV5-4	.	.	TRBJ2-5	TGTGCCAGCAGCTTTCAGGGTGAAGAGACCCAGTACTTC	CASSFQGEETQYF
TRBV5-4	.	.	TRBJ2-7	TGTGCCAGCAGCTCCGGGGGGCAGGGCTCCTACGAGCAGTACTTC	CASSSGGQGSYEQYF
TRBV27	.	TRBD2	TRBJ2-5	TGTGCCAGCGGCGGGCTAGCGGGAGGGGAGACCCAGTACTTC	CASGGLAGGETQYF
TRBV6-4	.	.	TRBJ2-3	TGTGCCAGCAGTGATCAGGCGGGAAGAGGCACAGATACGCAGTATTTT	CASSDQAGRGTDTQYF
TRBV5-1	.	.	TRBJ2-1	TGCGCCAGCAGCCCCGGACGGAATAATGAGCAGTTCTTC	CASSPGRNNEQFF
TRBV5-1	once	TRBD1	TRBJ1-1	TGCGCCAGCAGCTTTTCAACAGGGGGCACTGAAGCTTTCTTT	CASSFSTGGTEAFF
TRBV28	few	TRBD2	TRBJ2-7	TGTGCCAGCAGCTTGACTAGCGGGCCTCCCCCCAACTTC	CASSLTSGPPPNF
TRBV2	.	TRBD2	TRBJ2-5	TGTGCCAGCAGTCAACCGGGACTAGCGGGGGGCGAATACCTCCAAGAGACCCAGTACTTC	CASSQPGLAGGEYLQETQYF
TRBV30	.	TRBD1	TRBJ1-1	TGTGCCTGGAGTTACAGATACAGGGGCCTCTTATGGACTGAAGCTTTCTTT	CAWSYRYRGLLWTEAFF
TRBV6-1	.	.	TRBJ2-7	TGTGCCAGCCCACCCAACTTAGGAGCAACCTACGAGCAGTACTTC	CASPPNLGATYEQYF
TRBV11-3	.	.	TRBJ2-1	TGTGCCAGCAGCTTAGATCAGGGGGGAAGCGGCTCCTACAATGAGCAGTTCTTC	CASSLDQGGSGSYNEQFF
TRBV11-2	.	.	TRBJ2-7	TGTGCCAGCAGCCCTTTGGGGGGATACTACGAGCAGTACTTC	CASSPLGGYYEQYF
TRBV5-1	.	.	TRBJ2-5	TGCGCCAGCAGCAAGGACAGCCAACAAGAGACCCAGTACTTC	CASSKDSQQETQYF
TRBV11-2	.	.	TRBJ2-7	TGTGCCAGCAGCTTATCACTAGCTGGGTACGAGCAGTACTTC	CASSLSLAGYEQYF
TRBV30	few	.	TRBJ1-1	TGTGCCTCCGGAGCCCAGGGTAGTAGGGGCACTGAAGCTTTCTTT	CASGAQGSRGTEAFF
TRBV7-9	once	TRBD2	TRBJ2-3	TGTGGCGTGGCGGGAGGGATCACAGATACGCAGTATTTT	CGVAGGITDTQYF
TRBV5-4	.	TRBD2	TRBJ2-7	TGTGCCAGCAGAGATCTAGCGGGCTCCTACGAGCAGTACTTC	CASRDLAGSYEQYF
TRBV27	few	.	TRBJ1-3	TGTGCCAGCAGTCGAGGGGTGTCCGGAAACACCATATATTTT	CASSRGVSGNTIYF
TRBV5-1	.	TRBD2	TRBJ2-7	TGCGCCAGCACCCCAGCGGGGGTCACCTACGAGCAGTACTTC	CASTPAGVTYEQYF
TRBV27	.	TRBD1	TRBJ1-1	TGTGCCAGTAACCGACAGGGGCCGAACACTGAAGCTTTCTTT	CASNRQGPNTEAFF
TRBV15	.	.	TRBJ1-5	TGTGCCACCAGCAGAGGGGGGGCATCTCAGCCCCAGCATTTT	CATSRGGASQPQHF
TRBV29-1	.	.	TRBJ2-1	TGCAGCGTTGAAGTAGGGTGGTATGAGCAGTTCTTC	CSVEVGWYEQFF
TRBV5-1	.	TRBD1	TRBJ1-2	TGCGCCAGCAGCTTGGAAGGACAGGGCGATGGCTACACCTTC	CASSLEGQGDGYTF
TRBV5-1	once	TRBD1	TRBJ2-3	TGCGCCAGCAGCCGCATCGCGGGACAGGGGGCTATGAATACGCAGTATTTT	CASSRIAGQGAMNTQYF
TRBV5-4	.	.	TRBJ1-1	TGTGCCAGCAGCTTGGACTGGGGCTCGGGTGTTGAAGCTTTCTTT	CASSLDWGSGVEAFF
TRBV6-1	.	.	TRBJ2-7	TGTGCCAGCAGTGAAGTCAACAACTACGAGCAGTACTTC	CASSEVNNYEQYF
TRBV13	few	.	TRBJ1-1	TGTGCCAGCAGATCGGGACCGAACACTGAAGCTTTCTTT	CASRSGPNTEAFF
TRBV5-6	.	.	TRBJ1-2	TGTGCCAGCAGTCAGGGAGAGTATGGCTACACCTTC	CASSQGEYGYTF
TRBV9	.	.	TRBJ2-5	TGTGCCAGCGGTGAGACCCAGTACTTC	CASGETQYF
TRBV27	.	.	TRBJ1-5	TGTGCCAGCAGGGAGCACCCCAGCAGCAATCAGCCCCAGCATTTT	CASREHPSSNQPQHF
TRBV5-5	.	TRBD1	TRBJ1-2	TGTGCCAGCAGCGTACTACAGGGGGACGCCGACCCAATTAACTATGGCTACACCTTC	CASSVLQGDADPINYGYTF